A single sample gave rise to the 17 T cell receptor beta chains below, sequenced in a study of blood T cells in healthy people across ages. Alongside a J-beta primer mix, a sample-barcoded 5' primer served in a second PCR lasting roughly 6 to 12 cycles. TCRdb itself ran the 5' RACE reads through MiXCR, one entry per CDR3 protein. The table records hundreds of thousands of distinct CDR3 sequences, roughly three fifths of them present only once. The sample was blood. These receptors were taken from a man in his sixties in good health.

J is TRBJ2-5 and V is TRBV10-3, with 9 bases that match TRBD1. Germline V gives CDR1 ENHRY, CDR2 SYGVKD. V lost 6 bases to trimming and J lost 1 base; unmatched junction nucleotides: 9. The CDR3 totals 16 residues. CDR3 sequence (DNA): TGTGCCATCAGCCTCGGACAGGGGACCATCCAAGAGACCCAGTACTTC. This translates into CAISLGQGTIQETQYF.

The chain uses TRBV6-1 and TRBJ1-2, with a possible D match to TRBD1 (6 bases). V lost 7 bases to trimming and J lost 4 bases, with 19 bases between them. Germline assignment: CDR1 MNHNS and CDR2 SASEGT. CDR3 size: 15 residues. The CDR3 here is CASTPGRTESYGYTF. The CDR3 coding sequence is TGTGCCAGCACCCCTGGGAGGACAGAAAGCTATGGCTACACCTTC.

V and J are TRBV7-6 and TRBJ2-7, with D possibly matching TRBD2 (5 bases). Germline assignment: CDR1 SGHVS and CDR2 FNYEAQ. The ends were cut back, 2 bases at V and 7 bases at J, with 15 bases in the middle. This CDR3 is 14 amino acids long. The CDR3 bases are TGTGCCAGCAGCTTATCGTCGATGTCGGGAGAGCAGTACTTC. Residues: CASSLSSMSGEQYF.

The chain carries TRBV12-3 or TRBV12-4 and TRBJ1-5; 7 nucleotides agree with TRBD1. This CDR3 contains 18 residues. V shed 11 bases and J 0 bases; nucleotides not matched to a gene: 19. Written as DNA, the CDR3 is TGTGCCGGCCAGAAATGTCCGGGACAGAACTATAGCAATCAGCCCCAGCATTTT. This sequence encodes CAGQKCPGQNYSNQPQHF.

This clonotype has a handful of counts. The chain links TRBV20-1 to TRBJ2-3; 8 nucleotides match TRBD1. CDR3 length equals 13 residues. Germline V gene sequence: CDR1 DFQATT, CDR2 SNEGSKA (reference sequence). The CDR3 nucleotides read TGCAGCCCCGCACAGGGGGATGCAGATACGCAGTATTTT. Translated: CSPAQGDADTQYF.

The CDR3 here is CASSPDARYSPLHF. CDR3 nucleotide sequence: TGTGCCAGCTCACCCGACGCGAGGTATTCACCCCTCCACTTT. The J gene is TRBJ1-6, the V gene TRBV18; D gene uncertain. Per germline, CDR1 KGHSH and CDR2 LQKENI. The CDR3 is 14 amino acids. V lost 3 bases, J lost 8 bases, and 11 bases lay in between.

This chain uses TRBV6-1 with TRBJ1-1; no reliable D call. CDR1 and CDR2 (germline): MNHNS, SASEGT. The V gene lost 0 bases and the J gene lost 7 bases, with 12 bases spanning the gap. The CDR3 spans 14 residues. The CDR3: CASSEAGIPIEAFF. CDR3 nucleotides: TGTGCCAGCAGTGAAGCGGGCATACCAATTGAAGCTTTCTTT.

The chain joins TRBV2 to TRBJ2-1; a possible D gene is TRBD1 (6 bases). This CDR3 region has 14 residues. Looked up from germline, CDR1 is SNHLY and CDR2 is FYNNEI. V was clipped by 2 bases and J by 4 bases, with 9 bases between them. The CDR3 bases are TGTGCCAGCAGTGAACTAACAGGGTACAATGAGCAGTTCTTC. Protein: CASSELTGYNEQFF.

The V gene is TRBV7-9, the J gene TRBJ2-3; tentatively, D is TRBD1 (5 bases). Germline V gene sequence: CDR1 SEHNR, CDR2 FQNEAQ (reference sequence). Trimming pared 2 bases from V and 2 bases from J, leaving 11 bases between. This CDR3 is built from 15 residues. The DNA of the CDR3 is TGTGCCAGCAGCTTAAACCAGGGCAACACAGATACGCAGTATTTT. Residues: CASSLNQGNTDTQYF.

The V call is TRBV20-1, the J call TRBJ2-5; D call uncertain. The CDR3 runs 14 residues. Looked up from germline, CDR1 is DFQATT and CDR2 is SNEGSKA (reference sequence). Trimming pared 3 bases from V and 3 bases from J, leaving 14 bases between. The DNA of the CDR3 is TGCAGTGCTAGTTCTTCCCCGGCTGAAGAGACCCAGTACTTC. Protein: CSASSSPAEETQYF.

This clonotype was seen just once. The gene calls are TRBV6-6 and TRBJ2-1; 11 bases line up with TRBD2. J was trimmed by 7 bases and V by 0 bases; bases with no gene match: 2. The CDR3 covers 15 residues. Per the germline V gene, CDR1 is MNHNY and CDR2 is SVGAGI (reference sequence). The CDR3: CASSYSSGGANEQFF. The DNA of the CDR3 is TGTGCCAGCAGTTACTCTAGCGGGGGGGCTAATGAGCAGTTCTTC.

This chain links TRBV18 with TRBJ2-1; the match to TRBD1 covers 7 bases. Germline-derived CDR1 and CDR2 are KGHSH and LQKENI. After removal of 3 bases from V and 9 bases from J, the junction contained 11 bases not matched to a gene. This CDR3 spans 15 amino acids. The CDR3 DNA follows: TGTGCCAGCTCACCTTTTTCAGGGGGTCAAGCTGAGCAGTTCTTC. It translates to CASSPFSGGQAEQFF.

The rearrangement links TRBV3-1 to TRBJ2-7, with D perhaps TRBD1 (6 bases). Looked up from germline, CDR1 is LGHDT and CDR2 is YNNKEL (reference sequence). The CDR3 spans 15 residues. V lost 0 bases and J lost 7, with 16 bases in between. Here the CDR3 reads CASSQDVTGSGEQYF. Here the CDR3 DNA reads TGTGCCAGCAGCCAAGATGTTACAGGGTCGGGTGAGCAGTACTTC.

The chain carries TRBV5-6 and TRBJ2-7; perhaps D is TRBD1 or TRBD2 (5 bases each). The V and J ends lost 4 bases and 1 base respectively, with 15 bases between them. The germline V gene has CDR1 SGHDT and CDR2 YYEEEE. The CDR3 has 15 residues. As DNA, the CDR3 is TGTGCCAGCAGCCAATACCGGGACGGGTCCTACGAGCAGTACTTC. It codes for CASSQYRDGSYEQYF.

The rearrangement joins TRBV7-8 to TRBJ2-1; TRBD2 is a possible D gene (7 bases). Trimming shortened V by 5 bases and J by 7 bases, and 18 bases separated the two germline ends. Germline V lookup: CDR1 SGHVS, CDR2 FQNEAQ. The CDR3 runs 15 residues. The CDR3 region has the DNA TGTGCCAGCAGCATCGGGGGGCGTCCTTATAATGAGCAGTTCTTC. Translating gives CASSIGGRPYNEQFF.

CDR3 DNA sequence: TGCGCCAGCAGCTCCGGAGCCAGGCGGGAGACCCAGTACTTC. Its translation: CASSSGARRETQYF. This rearrangement joins TRBV5-1 to TRBJ2-5, with D unclear. Trimming took off 3 bases at V and 5 bases at J, with 14 bases between the two ends. This CDR3 is built from 14 residues. Germline assignment: CDR1 SGHRS and CDR2 YFSETQ.

This clonotype was seen just once. The J gene is TRBJ2-3, the V gene TRBV29-1; 10 nucleotides agree with TRBD2. CDR1 is SQVTM, CDR2 ANQGSEA, per germline. The length of the CDR3 is 13 residues. The trim removed 6 bases at V and 6 bases at J, leaving 6 bases unmatched. CDR3 amino acids: CSVTGTSADTQYF. CDR3 DNA: TGCAGCGTAACCGGGACTAGCGCGGATACGCAGTATTTT.